This TCR beta chain was found in a study of shared clonotypes between healthy human individuals (dated by TCRdb to the early 2020s). About the investigation overall: A couple of women and a few men aged 18 to 49 years were included in the cohort. For each donor, CD4 naive and CD4 memory were each run on three plates, CD8 naive on two plates, and CD8 memory on one plate. Blood TCR repertoires of about 5 healthy adults were deeply sequenced to estimate repertoire size and the extent of clonotype sharing between individuals. To increase sequencing depth and limit assay-specific biases, TCR repertoire library preparation and sequencing were carried out by different laboratories using diverse techniques. Per donor, leukapheresis produced somewhere between about 0.8 and 9.5 billion PBMCs. On the study overall, not on this receptor specifically: Sampling was restricted to blood, and TCR repertoires in tissues likely differ from the TCR repertoires found in blood. Naive subsets generally had larger estimated clonotype richness than memory subsets. Incomplete sequencing was indicated by rarefaction of sorted-subset datasets, despite the large sequencing depth. The genetic and exposure-history diversity represented was limited by the small number of donors. Pairwise subsampling led to the expectation that sequencing depth would affect the degree of clonotype sharing among donors. When several donors were compared, the shared fraction of clonotypes was approximately 5% for naive CD4, approximately 3.3% for naive CD8, 2.3% for memory CD4, and 0.35% to 0.5% for memory CD8. Compared with non-shared clonotypes, clonotypes shared by all four sorted-subset donors had higher generation probabilities.

Healthy HIV-negative adults with no recently reported acute infections or vaccinations were included as donors. Every donor was a Caucasian adult living in Nashville, Tennessee, USA. CD4+ T cells were enriched by magnetic negative selection; naive cells were then positively selected on CD45RA, and the negative fraction formed the memory subset. After blood collection by leukapheresis, PBMCs were isolated using Ficoll-Histopaque density gradient centrifugation and then cryopreserved in the vapor phase of liquid nitrogen. Analytical flow cytometry was used to check the purity and quantity of each magnetically sorted T cell population. From each sorted fraction, genomic DNA was isolated and quantified by UV absorbance on a Nanodrop 2000c. Using the deep immunoSEQ assay, multiplex PCR amplified TCR CDR3 regions from genomic DNA. Extracted genomic DNA from each cell subset was spread evenly across all wells of several immunoSEQ 96-well plates, with each plate serving as a replicate. Each replicate PCR for sorted subsets received approximately 220 ng genomic DNA, equal to around 32,000 T cell genomes. Purified libraries were measured with a Qubit 3.0 fluorometer, size-checked on a Bioanalyzer 2100, and measured again with the KAPA Library Quantification kit. Every immunoSEQ 96-well plate was sequenced on a separate single-read 150-cycle Illumina NextSeq 550 flow cell. On the study's bioinformatics: Because the immunoSEQ output included only junctional sequences and no quality scores, the filtering could not be the same as the filtering used for full-length reads. To assign V/J genes and CDR3, sequences were annotated against IMGT germline references using PyIR, a Python wrapper for IgBLAST v1.9. Reads were filtered out if the reads had weak V/J assignments (E-value above 1e-6), no CDR3, stop codons, out-of-frame junctions, or ambiguous translated residues. A V3J clonotype was defined by an identical inferred V gene, J gene, and CDR3 amino acid sequence. Percentage overlap between repertoires was computed as shared unique clonotypes divided by the size of the smaller repertoire. Three approaches were used to assess repertoire richness: RTK rarefaction, the Chao1 estimator, and Recon v2.1 estimates of unobserved clonotypes. Generation probabilities were computed with OLGA for all TCRbeta clonotypes obtained by the gDNA method from several donors. TCRdb limited this immuneACCESS table to in-frame rearrangements with V and J called. A share of clones is missing; checked studies link under half to unresolved V genes, and the rest is unexplained. D and trimming come from the DNA, and the V and J calls and clone size come from that table. This sample holds a few million clones; approximately 94% were observed only once. Of the sample, over 0.12% falls within the top ten clones.

Reading from cysteine to phenylalanine, the CDR3 counts 11 amino acids. The retained sequence is limited to the CDR3, 33 bases, with the frame set at the first base. CDR1 and CDR2 (MNHEY, SVGAGI) derive from the germline V gene. From V the trimming removes 6 bases and from J it removes 11 bases, while the gene matches leave 6 bases of the junction unaccounted for. A word on this clone: Its binding antigen is unknown. Base qualities are not recorded, but no much larger clone differs from it by a single base.

This receptor was taken from a man between 18 and 35 years old in good health. The sequence joins TRBV6-5 to TRBJ1-1; a stretch of 7 junction bases matches TRBD1. Sequenced sample: naive CD4+ T cells sorted from blood. The intended sense of this specimen's cell subset or site label: CD45RA+ positively selected. The DNA sequence is given as TGTGCCAGCAGACAGGGGCGGAATGCTTTCTTT. It translates as CASRQGRNAFF.